A single sample gave rise to the 5 T cell receptor beta chains below, sequenced in a study of blood T cell repertoires in COVID-19. Generated by immunoSEQ multiplex PCR, the TCRdb table keeps only in-frame clones and is missing some. The profile shows 200,000 to 250,000 clones, roughly nine tenths of them singletons. Sequenced sample: peripheral blood. The source of these receptors is a woman aged 50 to 60 with COVID-19, enrolled during active disease.

The chain has TRBV7-9 and TRBJ2-1; 9 bases line up with TRBD2. Germline CDR1 and CDR2: SEHNR and FQNEAQ (reference sequence). CDR3 size: 16 residues. The trim removed 5 bases at V and 8 bases at J, leaving 13 bases unmatched. CDR3 protein: CASSPWAGGPFDEQFF. DNA for the CDR3: TGTGCCAGCAGCCCATGGGCGGGGGGGCCTTTTGATGAGCAGTTCTTC.

V and J are TRBV5-1 and TRBJ1-6, with 7 positions matching TRBD1. This CDR3 has 15 residues. In germline, CDR1 is SGHRS, CDR2 YFSETQ. With V trimmed by 6 bases and J by 7 bases, 10 bases remained unmatched. The CDR3 loop reads CASTTRGDSNSPLHF. The CDR3 DNA follows: TGCGCCAGCACCACGAGGGGGGACAGCAATTCACCCCTCCACTTT. Full variable domain (outside the CDR3, taken from reference TRBV5-1 and TRBJ1-6): KAGVTQTPRYLIKTRGQQVTLSCSPISGHRSVSWYQQTPGQGLQFLFEYFSETQRNKGNFPGRFSGRQFSNSRSEMNVSTLELGDSALYLCASTTRGDSNSPLHFGNGTRLTVT.

This clone was seen once. This chain connects TRBV4-3 to TRBJ1-1, with D tentatively TRBD1 (5 bases). V was cut by 4 bases and J by 7 bases, with 19 bases left in between. The CDR3 is 15 residues long. Germline CDR1 LGHNA, CDR2 YSLEER. This chain's CDR3 is CASSRDSLRLSEAFF. The CDR3 DNA sequence: TGCGCCAGCAGCCGTGACAGTCTCCGACTGAGTGAAGCTTTCTTT.

The chain couples TRBV4-1 to TRBJ2-1; 9 bases map to TRBD2. The germline gives CDR1 MGHRA, CDR2 YSYEKL. The CDR3 length is 17 residues. Losses at the gene ends were 0 bases for V and 9 bases for J; bases not matched to a gene: 12. The CDR3 sequence: CASSQDGTGFSGGEQFF. In DNA, the CDR3 is TGCGCCAGCAGCCAAGACGGTACAGGATTTAGCGGGGGTGAGCAGTTCTTC.

This CDR3 reads CASSLTDRRYGYTF. The DNA for the CDR3 is TGTGCCAGCAGCCTGACCGACAGGCGCTATGGCTACACCTTC. The chain carries TRBV5-6 and TRBJ1-2, with D perhaps matching TRBD1 (6 bases). Germline assignment: CDR1 SGHDT and CDR2 YYEEEE. The CDR3 runs 14 residues. The V gene lost 4 bases and the J gene lost 4 bases, with 14 bases spanning the gap.